One sample yielded the 2 T cell receptor beta chains listed below, sequenced in a study of radiotherapy plus CTLA-4 blockade in lung cancer. The protocol was immunoSEQ multiplex PCR, while the TCRdb copy is restricted to in-frame clones and leaves out a portion. The sample includes more than 80,000 clones, over 65% seen only once; the top ten take 2.4%. The starting material was peripheral blood, obtained from a patient treated with radiotherapy plus ipilimumab. The receptors come from a human donor with non-small cell lung cancer that progressed on radiotherapy plus ipilimumab. Some clones in this sample may be carry-over from other donors' samples.

This chain links TRBV18 with TRBJ1-2; the D gene is possibly TRBD1 (5 bases). Trimming stripped 6 bases from V and 2 bases from J, with 19 bases between. CDR1 KGHSH and CDR2 LQKENI come from the germline V gene. The CDR3 extends over 16 amino acids. The CDR3 coding sequence is TGTGCCAGCTCCTCGGCTGGAGGGGACGAGAACTATGGCTACACCTTC. Translated, it gives CASSSAGGDENYGYTF.

The chain employs TRBV5-5 and TRBJ1-4; no definite D call. This CDR3 spans 14 amino acids. The V gene's germline CDR1 is SGHKS and CDR2 YYEKEE (reference sequence). Trimming took off 4 bases at V and 2 bases at J, with 9 bases between the two ends. The CDR3, as DNA: TGTGCCAGCAGCCGGACGGTGACTAATGAAAAACTGTTTTTT. Amino acids: CASSRTVTNEKLFF.